Each of the 25 T cell receptor beta chains below was sequenced from the same sample in a study of T cells in Graves' hyperthyroidism and ophthalmopathy. TCR beta CDR3 region amplification was performed from RNA transcripts. A first-round RT-PCR of the TCR CDR3 used the HTBI primer set. TCRdb called the multiplex PCR reads again in MiXCR, with one record for every CDR3 protein. Here the sample spans 750,000 to 900,000 distinct CDR3 sequences, 38% being singletons. Material: blood. The receptors derive from a man between 18 and 35 years old with Graves' hyperthyroidism.

This clonotype occurred many times. The rearrangement links TRBV10-3 to TRBJ2-7; no clear D. V shed 7 bases and J shed 6 bases, with 16 bases lying between them. CDR1 and CDR2 from the germline V gene are ENHRY and SYGVKD. The CDR3 runs to 13 residues. CDR3 sequence: CAIMAELSLEQYF. CDR3 in DNA: TGTGCCATCATGGCGGAGCTTAGCCTCGAGCAGTACTTC.

CDR3 region: CASRQSVGRSQYEQYF. The CDR3 coding sequence is TGTGCCAGCAGACAGTCCGTGGGACGTAGCCAGTACGAGCAGTACTTC. The rearrangement uses TRBV10-3 and TRBJ2-7; D possibly matches TRBD1 or TRBD2 (5 bases each). This CDR3 spans 16 amino acids. Germline lookup yields CDR1 ENHRY and CDR2 SYGVKD. Trimming cost V 10 bases and J 4 bases, with 26 bases left between them.

There are many counts of this clonotype. The chain is built from TRBV7-6 and TRBJ2-2; 13 nucleotides match TRBD2. Germline V gives CDR1 SGHVS, CDR2 FNYEAQ. This CDR3 comprises 16 residues. Unmatched junction bases numbered 5, after V lost 5 bases and J lost 5 bases. The CDR3 reads CASSGLAGARTGELFF. CDR3 in DNA: TGTGCCAGCAGCGGACTAGCGGGAGCGAGAACCGGGGAGCTGTTTTTT.

This clonotype has only a few counts. V usage is TRBV10-3 and J usage is TRBJ1-2; D possibly corresponds to TRBD1 (6 bases). The CDR3 sequence is 14 residues long. The V gene's germline CDR1 is ENHRY and CDR2 SYGVKD. The V gene lost 10 bases and the J gene lost 6 bases, with 21 bases spanning the gap. CDR3 DNA: TGTGCCAGCAGCGAGGTCGGGGGCCTAAATGGCTACACCTTC. This gives the protein CASSEVGGLNGYTF.

This rearrangement joins TRBV15 to TRBJ1-5; D call uncertain. The length of the CDR3 is 16 residues. Germline values: CDR1 LNHNV, CDR2 YYDKDF (reference sequence). V lost 4 bases, J lost 0 bases, and 13 bases lay in between. In DNA, the CDR3 is TGTGCCACCAGCATGGCAGGACCTTATAGCAATCAGCCCCAGCATTTT. Protein product: CATSMAGPYSNQPQHF.

The rearrangement links TRBV7-2 to TRBJ2-2; TRBD2 matches at 10 bases. The ends lost 5 bases at V and 4 bases at J; junction bases unmatched: 4. This CDR3 has 15 residues. Looked up from germline, CDR1 is SGHTA and CDR2 is FQGNSA. The CDR3 loop reads CASSRTSGITGELFF. In DNA form, the CDR3 reads TGTGCCAGCAGCCGGACTAGCGGAATCACCGGGGAGCTGTTTTTT.

Points on this clonotype: Sequence at one end of the junction differs from germline and may be a read error. V usage is TRBV7-2 and J usage is TRBJ1-1; D is unclear. This CDR3 region has 14 residues. Germline assignment: CDR1 SGHTA and CDR2 FQGNSA. CDR3 in amino acids: CASSLAQKSTEAFF. Written as DNA, the CDR3 is TGCGCCAGCAGCTTGGCACAAAAGAGCACTGAAGCTTTCTTT.

This chain connects TRBV29-1 to TRBJ2-5, with 9 bases fitting TRBD1. The CDR3 contains 14 residues. Trimming cost V 6 bases and J 5 bases; bases outside gene matches: 10. Germline CDR1 and CDR2: SQVTM and ANQGSEA. The CDR3 sequence is CSVGPGQGPETQYF. CDR3 DNA sequence: TGCAGCGTCGGCCCGGGACAGGGACCGGAGACCCAGTACTTC.

On this clonotype itself: One base away lies a much larger clone, so this may be a sequencing read error. This chain links TRBV20-1 with TRBJ1-1, with D maybe TRBD1 (5 bases). Looked up from germline, CDR1 is DFQATT and CDR2 is SNEGSKA (reference sequence). V was clipped by 1 base and J by 4 bases, with 13 bases between them. CDR3 length equals 14 residues. In DNA, the CDR3 is TGCAGTGCTAGAGGGCAGGGTTTTGGCACTGAAGCTTTCTTT. Translation gives CSARGQGFGTEAFF.

The chain couples TRBV14 to TRBJ2-2; 8 bases are shared with TRBD2. Germline CDR1 reads SGHDN; CDR2 reads FVKESK. Trimming removed 4 bases from V and 17 bases from J; junction bases left unmatched: 12. The CDR3 has 13 residues. The CDR3 DNA reads TGTGCCAGCAGCCTCATCGGAGCGGGGGAGTTTTTTTTT. Translated, it gives CASSLIGAGEFFF. Together with reference TRBV14 and TRBJ2-2, the CDR3 gives the full variable domain: EAGVTQFPSHSVIEKGQTVTLRCDPISGHDNLYWYRRVMGKEIKFLLHFVKESKQDESGMPNNRFLAERTGGTYSTLKVQPAELEDSGVYFCASSLIGAGEFFFGEGSRLTVL.

A note on this clonotype: Its ends do not fully match the called genes, so a read error is possible. The chain has TRBV10-3 and TRBJ2-3; 7 bases align to TRBD1. This CDR3 is built from 15 residues. Looked up from germline, CDR1 is ENHRY and CDR2 is SYGVKD. Written as DNA, the CDR3 is TGTGCCAGCAGTGAAAGTGAACAGGGGATGGGTACGCAGTATTTT. Encoded protein: CASSESEQGMGTQYF.

The V gene is TRBV2, the J gene TRBJ1-1; D is perhaps TRBD1 (6 bases). Trimming took off 0 bases at V and 0 bases at J, with 8 bases between the two ends. The CDR3 spans 15 residues. Germline CDR1 SNHLY, CDR2 FYNNEI. CDR3 nucleotide sequence: TGTGCCAGCAGTGAAGCGGGGGCCATGAACACTGAAGCTTTCTTT. Protein product: CASSEAGAMNTEAFF. Full variable domain (remainder filled in from reference TRBV2 and TRBJ1-1): EPEVTQTPSHQVTQMGQEVILRCVPISNHLYFYWYRQILGQKVEFLVSFYNNEISEKSEIFDDQFSVERPDGSNFTLKIRSTKLEDSAMYFCASSEAGAMNTEAFFGQGTRLTVV.

In its sample, this clonotype was seen once. V and J are TRBV10-2 and TRBJ1-4; TRBD1 matches 11 bases. The CDR3 totals 15 residues. J lost 7 bases, V lost 5 bases, and 6 bases had no gene match. Per the germline V gene, CDR1 is WSHSY and CDR2 is SAAADI. CDR3 residues: CASSTGQGAGEKLFF. The CDR3 nucleotides are TGCGCCAGCAGTACCGGACAGGGGGCTGGTGAAAAACTGTTTTTT.

This clonotype was seen many times. The rearrangement links TRBV19 to TRBJ1-2, with D perhaps TRBD1 (5 bases). The CDR3 runs to 13 residues. Germline V CDR1 and CDR2: LNHDA, SQIVND (reference sequence). V shed 1 base and J shed 6 bases, with 9 bases lying between them. The CDR3 sequence is CASSIGQSHGYTF. The CDR3 DNA reads TGTGCCAGTAGTATAGGACAGTCTCATGGCTACACCTTC.

This clonotype came up a few times. This chain links TRBV20-1 with TRBJ2-7; 11 nucleotides align to TRBD2. The CDR3 length is 16 residues. Germline V gene lookup returns CDR1 DFQATT and CDR2 SNEGSKA (reference sequence). V gave up 1 base and J gave up 3 bases; unmatched junction bases: 8. This chain's CDR3 is CSARARLAGPLYEQYF. In DNA form, the CDR3 reads TGCAGTGCTAGAGCTAGACTAGCGGGACCCCTCTACGAGCAGTACTTC.

The chain recombines TRBV3-1 with TRBJ2-7, with TRBD2 as a possible D gene (5 bases). V dropped 6 bases and J dropped 8 bases, with 11 bases sitting between them. The CDR3 consists of 11 residues. Germline CDR1 and CDR2: LGHDT and YNNKEL (reference sequence). CDR3 nucleotides: TGTGCCAGCAGGGGAGACTGGAAGCAGTACTTC. Translated: CASRGDWKQYF.

This clonotype was picked up a small number of times. V usage is TRBV19 and J usage is TRBJ1-3; D call uncertain. The germline V gene encodes CDR1 LNHDA and CDR2 SQIVND (reference sequence). The ends were cut back, 3 bases at V and 4 bases at J, with 10 bases in the middle. The CDR3 covers 14 residues. CDR3 loop: CASSIRGSGNTIYF. The DNA of the CDR3 is TGTGCCAGTAGTATCCGCGGTTCCGGAAACACCATATATTTT.

The chain recombines TRBV12-3 or TRBV12-4 with TRBJ1-6; 7 bases match TRBD1. V trimming: 6 bases; J trimming: 4 bases; junction bases outside the gene matches: 6. There are 15 residues in the CDR3. The CDR3 sequence: CASSFGTAYNSPLHF. The CDR3 nucleotides are TGTGCCAGCAGCTTTGGGACAGCTTATAATTCACCCCTCCACTTT.

In its sample, this clonotype was seen many times. The DNA of the CDR3 is TGTGCCAGCAGCCGGACAGGACAGGGCTACACCTTC. This sequence encodes CASSRTGQGYTF. The chain links TRBV5-5 to TRBJ1-2; 7 bases match TRBD1. Germline V gene data show CDR1 as SGHKS and CDR2 as YYEKEE (reference sequence). The CDR3 spans 12 residues. V was clipped by 4 bases and J by 8 bases; unmatched bases: 5.

This clonotype appeared many times. The rearrangement links TRBV5-1 to TRBJ1-1, with D tentatively TRBD1 (6 bases). Germline assignment: CDR1 SGHRS and CDR2 YFSETQ. V dropped 5 bases and J dropped 8 bases, with 16 bases sitting between them. The CDR3 runs 13 residues. CDR3 bases: TGCGCCAGCAGTGAGGGGGTAGGGAAGGAAGCTTTCTTT. Protein product: CASSEGVGKEAFF.

J is TRBJ1-2 and V is TRBV12-3 or TRBV12-4; D is unclear. This CDR3 is 13 amino acids long. The V and J ends lost 8 bases and 0 bases respectively, with 10 bases between them. CDR3 DNA sequence: TGTGCCAGCGGGTCTGGAACTAACTATGGCTACACCTTC. This gives the protein CASGSGTNYGYTF.

This clonotype was seen a handful of times. V usage is TRBV9 and J usage is TRBJ1-2, with unresolved D. The V gene's germline CDR1 is SGDLS and CDR2 YYNGEE. The CDR3 is 14 amino acids. Trimming removed 4 bases at V and 0 bases at J, with 10 bases between. The DNA of the CDR3 is TGTGCCAGCAGCCAGACAAGAACTAACTATGGCTACACCTTC. This translates into CASSQTRTNYGYTF. The variable domain in full, with the rest retrieved from reference TRBV9 and TRBJ1-2, is DSGVTQTPKHLITATGQRVTLRCSPRSGDLSVYWYQQSLDQGLQFLIQYYNGEERAKGNILERFSAQQFPDLHSELNLSSLELGDSALYFCASSQTRTNYGYTFGSGTRLTVV.

The table lists this clonotype with many counts. The chain links TRBV12-3 or TRBV12-4 to TRBJ1-2; D gene uncertain. V lost 8 bases, J lost 4 bases, and 14 bases lay in between. The CDR3 has 13 amino acids. The CDR3 DNA is TGTGCCAGCGACTCTGAGGACGGCTATGGCTACACCTTC. This translates into CASDSEDGYGYTF.

The chain recombines TRBV25-1 with TRBJ1-2; the match to TRBD1 covers 7 bases. Trimming at V came to 6 bases and at J to 5 bases, leaving 21 bases not matched to a gene. The CDR3 runs to 18 residues. Per the germline V gene, CDR1 is MGHDK and CDR2 is SYGVNS. The CDR3 DNA follows: TGTGCCAGCAGCCCAGGGGGGCAGGGACGAGGGGCTATATATGGCTACACCTTC. Translating it yields CASSPGGQGRGAIYGYTF.

This clonotype has more than one count but fewer than ten. The chain is built from TRBV6-2 or TRBV6-3 and TRBJ2-7, with D hard to call. The CDR3 runs 12 residues. Germline CDR1 reads MNHEY; CDR2 reads SVGEGT. Trimming removed 0 bases at V and 7 bases at J, with 7 bases between. The CDR3 DNA sequence: TGTGCCAGCAGTTACTCGAGCAGGGAGCAGTACTTC. Translation: CASSYSSREQYF.